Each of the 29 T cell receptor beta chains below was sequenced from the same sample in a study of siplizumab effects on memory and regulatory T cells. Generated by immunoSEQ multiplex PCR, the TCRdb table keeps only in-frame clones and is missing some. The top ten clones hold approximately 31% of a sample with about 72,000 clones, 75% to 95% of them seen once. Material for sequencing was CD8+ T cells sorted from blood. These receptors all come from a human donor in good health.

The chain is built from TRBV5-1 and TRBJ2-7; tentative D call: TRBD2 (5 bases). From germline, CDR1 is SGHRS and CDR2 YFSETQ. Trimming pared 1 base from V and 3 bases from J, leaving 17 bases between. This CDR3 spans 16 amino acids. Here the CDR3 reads CASSLKLGLEGYEQYF. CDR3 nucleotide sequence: TGCGCCAGCAGCTTGAAGTTGGGTCTAGAGGGCTACGAGCAGTACTTC.

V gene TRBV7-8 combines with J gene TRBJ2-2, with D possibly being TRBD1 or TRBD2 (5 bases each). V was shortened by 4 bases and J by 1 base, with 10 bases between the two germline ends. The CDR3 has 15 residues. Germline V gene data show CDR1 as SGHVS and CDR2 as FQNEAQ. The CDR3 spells CASSSRDRNTGELFF. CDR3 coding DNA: TGTGCCAGCAGCTCTCGGGACCGGAACACCGGGGAGCTGTTTTTT.

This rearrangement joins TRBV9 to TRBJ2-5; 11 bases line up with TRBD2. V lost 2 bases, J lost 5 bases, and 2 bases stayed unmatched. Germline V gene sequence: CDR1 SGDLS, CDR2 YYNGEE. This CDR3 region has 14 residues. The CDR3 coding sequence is TGTGCCAGCAGCGTTAGCGGGGGGGCCGAGACCCAGTACTTC. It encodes CASSVSGGAETQYF. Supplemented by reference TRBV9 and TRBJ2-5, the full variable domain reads DSGVTQTPKHLITATGQRVTLRCSPRSGDLSVYWYQQSLDQGLQFLIQYYNGEERAKGNILERFSAQQFPDLHSELNLSSLELGDSALYFCASSVSGGAETQYFGPGTRLLVL.

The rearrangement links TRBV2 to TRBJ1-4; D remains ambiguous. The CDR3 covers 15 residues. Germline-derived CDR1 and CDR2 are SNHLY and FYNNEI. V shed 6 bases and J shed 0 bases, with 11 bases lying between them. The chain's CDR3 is CASSGPGTTNEKLFF. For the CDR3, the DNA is TGTGCCAGCAGCGGCCCGGGGACAACTAATGAAAAACTGTTTTTT. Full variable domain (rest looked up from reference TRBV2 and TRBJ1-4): EPEVTQTPSHQVTQMGQEVILRCVPISNHLYFYWYRQILGQKVEFLVSFYNNEISEKSEIFDDQFSVERPDGSNFTLKIRSTKLEDSAMYFCASSGPGTTNEKLFFGSGTQLSVL.

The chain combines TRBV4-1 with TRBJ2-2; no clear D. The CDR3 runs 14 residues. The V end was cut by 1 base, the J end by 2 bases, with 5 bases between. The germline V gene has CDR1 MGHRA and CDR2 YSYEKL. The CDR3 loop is CASSQARNTGELFF. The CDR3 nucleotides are TGCGCCAGCAGCCAAGCTCGTAACACCGGGGAGCTGTTTTTT.

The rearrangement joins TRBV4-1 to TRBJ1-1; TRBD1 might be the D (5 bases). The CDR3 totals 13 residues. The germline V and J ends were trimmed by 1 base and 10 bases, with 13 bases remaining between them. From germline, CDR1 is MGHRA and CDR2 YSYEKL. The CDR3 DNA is TGCGCCAGCAGCCAAGCGGGGGGTTCCGGAGCTTTCTTT. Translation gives CASSQAGGSGAFF.

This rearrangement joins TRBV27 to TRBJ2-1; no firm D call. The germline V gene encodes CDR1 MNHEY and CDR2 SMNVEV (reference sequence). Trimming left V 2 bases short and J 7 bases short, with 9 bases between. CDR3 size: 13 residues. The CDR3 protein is CASSLGIYNEQFF. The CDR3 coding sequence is TGTGCCAGCAGTTTAGGGATCTATAATGAGCAGTTCTTC.

Written as DNA, the CDR3 is TGTGCCAGCAGCTTGGGCGCGGACACCGGGGAGCTGTTTTTT. Translated, it gives CASSLGADTGELFF. The gene calls are TRBV7-6 and TRBJ2-2, with no clear D. Looked up from germline, CDR1 is SGHVS and CDR2 is FNYEAQ. The CDR3 is 14 residues long. The V end lost 3 bases, the J end lost 3 bases, and 8 bases lay between the germline ends.

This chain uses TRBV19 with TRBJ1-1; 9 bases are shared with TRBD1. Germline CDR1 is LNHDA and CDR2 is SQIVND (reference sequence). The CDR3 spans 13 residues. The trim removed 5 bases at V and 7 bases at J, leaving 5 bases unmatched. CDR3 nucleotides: TGTGCCAGTAGTTTCACAGGGGGCTTTGAAGCTTTCTTT. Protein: CASSFTGGFEAFF.

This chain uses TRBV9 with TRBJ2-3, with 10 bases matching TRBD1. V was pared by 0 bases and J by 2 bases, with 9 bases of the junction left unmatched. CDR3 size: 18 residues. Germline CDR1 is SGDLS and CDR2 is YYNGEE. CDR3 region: CASSVDWAGTGVTDTQYF. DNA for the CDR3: TGTGCCAGCAGCGTAGATTGGGCGGGGACAGGGGTCACAGATACGCAGTATTTT.

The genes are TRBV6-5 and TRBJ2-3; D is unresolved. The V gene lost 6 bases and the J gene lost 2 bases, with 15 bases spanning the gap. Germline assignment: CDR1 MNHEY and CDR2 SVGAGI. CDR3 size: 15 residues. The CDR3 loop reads CASSYVLGHTDTQYF. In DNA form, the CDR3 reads TGTGCCAGCAGCTACGTGTTAGGCCACACAGATACGCAGTATTTT.

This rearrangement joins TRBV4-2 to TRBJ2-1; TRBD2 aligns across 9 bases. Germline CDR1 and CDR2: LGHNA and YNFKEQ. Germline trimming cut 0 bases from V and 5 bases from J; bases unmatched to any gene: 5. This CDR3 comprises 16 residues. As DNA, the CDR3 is TGTGCCAGCAGCCAAGATCCCAGCGGGGGGAACAATGAGCAGTTCTTC. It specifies CASSQDPSGGNNEQFF.

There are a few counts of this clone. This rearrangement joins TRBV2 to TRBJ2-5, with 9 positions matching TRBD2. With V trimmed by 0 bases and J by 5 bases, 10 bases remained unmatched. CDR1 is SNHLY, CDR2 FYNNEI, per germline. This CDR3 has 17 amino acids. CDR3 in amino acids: CASSEAGGGRALETQYF. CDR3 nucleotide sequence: TGTGCCAGCAGTGAAGCTGGGGGCGGGAGGGCCTTGGAGACCCAGTACTTC.

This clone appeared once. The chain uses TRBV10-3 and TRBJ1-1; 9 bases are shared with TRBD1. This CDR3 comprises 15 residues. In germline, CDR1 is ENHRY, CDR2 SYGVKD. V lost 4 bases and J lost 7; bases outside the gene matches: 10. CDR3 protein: CAISGATGGYNEAFF. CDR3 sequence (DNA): TGTGCCATCAGTGGGGCGACAGGGGGTTACAATGAAGCTTTCTTT.

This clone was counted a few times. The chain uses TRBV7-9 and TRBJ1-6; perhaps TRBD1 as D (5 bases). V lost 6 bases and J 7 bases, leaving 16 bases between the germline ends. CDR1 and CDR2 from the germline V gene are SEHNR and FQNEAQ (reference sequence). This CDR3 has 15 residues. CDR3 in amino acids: CASRTEPIGNSPLHF. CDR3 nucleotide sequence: TGTGCCAGCAGGACAGAACCCATAGGAAATTCACCCCTCCACTTT.

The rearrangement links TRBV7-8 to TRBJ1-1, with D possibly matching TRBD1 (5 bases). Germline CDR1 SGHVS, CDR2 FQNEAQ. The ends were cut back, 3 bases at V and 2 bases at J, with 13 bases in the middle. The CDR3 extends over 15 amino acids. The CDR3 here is CASSFSQGINTEAFF. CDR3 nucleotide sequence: TGTGCCAGCAGCTTTTCCCAGGGAATAAACACTGAAGCTTTCTTT. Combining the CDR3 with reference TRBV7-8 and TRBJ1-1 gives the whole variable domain GAGVSQSPRYKVAKRGQDVALRCDPISGHVSLFWYQQALGQGPEFLTYFQNEAQLDKSGLPSDRFFAERPEGSVSTLKIQRTQQEDSAVYLCASSFSQGINTEAFFGQGTRLTVV.

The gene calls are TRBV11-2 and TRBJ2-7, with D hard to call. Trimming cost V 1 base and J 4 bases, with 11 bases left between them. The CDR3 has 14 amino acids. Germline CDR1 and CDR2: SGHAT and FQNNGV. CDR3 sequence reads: CASSLGPGSYEQYF. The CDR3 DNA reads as TGTGCCAGCAGCTTAGGTCCAGGTAGTTACGAGCAGTACTTC.

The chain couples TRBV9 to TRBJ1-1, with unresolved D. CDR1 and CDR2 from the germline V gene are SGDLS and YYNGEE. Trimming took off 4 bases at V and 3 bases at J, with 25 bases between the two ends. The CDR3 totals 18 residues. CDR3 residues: CASSPRTGYTMRDTEAFF. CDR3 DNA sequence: TGTGCCAGCAGCCCGCGGACGGGTTATACTATGAGGGACACTGAAGCTTTCTTT.

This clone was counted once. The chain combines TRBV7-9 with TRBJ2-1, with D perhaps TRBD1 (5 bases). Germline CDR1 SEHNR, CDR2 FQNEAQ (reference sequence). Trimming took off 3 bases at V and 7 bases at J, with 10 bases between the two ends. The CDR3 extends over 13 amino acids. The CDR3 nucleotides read TGTGCCAGCAGCTTGGCGACAGTGAATGAGCAGTTCTTC. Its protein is CASSLATVNEQFF.

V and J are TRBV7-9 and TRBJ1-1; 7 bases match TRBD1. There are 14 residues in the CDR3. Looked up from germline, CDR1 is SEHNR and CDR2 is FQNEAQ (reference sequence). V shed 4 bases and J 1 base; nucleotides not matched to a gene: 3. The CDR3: CASSSRTGNTEAFF. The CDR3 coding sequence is TGTGCCAGCAGCTCCCGGACAGGGAACACTGAAGCTTTCTTT.

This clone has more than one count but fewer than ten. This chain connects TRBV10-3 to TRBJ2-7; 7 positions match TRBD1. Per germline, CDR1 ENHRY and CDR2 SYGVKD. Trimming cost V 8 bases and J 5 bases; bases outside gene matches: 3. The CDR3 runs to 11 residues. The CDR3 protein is CAIGQGDEQYF. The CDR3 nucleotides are TGTGCCATCGGGCAGGGGGACGAGCAGTACTTC.

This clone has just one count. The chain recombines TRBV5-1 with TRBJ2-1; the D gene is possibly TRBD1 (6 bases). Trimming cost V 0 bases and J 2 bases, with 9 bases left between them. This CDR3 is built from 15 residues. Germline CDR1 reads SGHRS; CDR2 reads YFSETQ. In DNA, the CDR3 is TGCGCCAGCAGCTTGGACAGGGACCCCTACAATGAGCAGTTCTTC. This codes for CASSLDRDPYNEQFF.

The CDR3 nucleotides read TGTGCCAGCAGTGGTATCGGGGTCTCTGGGGCCAACGTCCTGACTTTC. Its translation is CASSGIGVSGANVLTF. The J gene is TRBJ2-6, the V gene TRBV27; D perhaps matches TRBD2 (5 bases). The CDR3 runs 16 residues. Trimming left V 5 bases short and J 0 bases short, with 11 bases between. Germline values: CDR1 MNHEY, CDR2 SMNVEV (reference sequence). The full variable domain, rest sourced from reference TRBV27 and TRBJ2-6, is EAQVTQNPRYLITVTGKKLTVTCSQNMNHEYMSWYRQDPGLGLRQIYYSMNVEVTDKGDVPEGYKVSRKEKRNFPLILESPSPNQTSLYFCASSGIGVSGANVLTFGAGSRLTVL.

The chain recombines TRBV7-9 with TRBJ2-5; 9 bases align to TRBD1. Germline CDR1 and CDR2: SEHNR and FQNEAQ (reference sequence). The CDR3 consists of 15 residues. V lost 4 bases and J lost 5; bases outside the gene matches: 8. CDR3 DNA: TGTGCCAGCAGCTCCCCGGGACAGGGATGGGAGACCCAGTACTTC. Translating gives CASSSPGQGWETQYF.

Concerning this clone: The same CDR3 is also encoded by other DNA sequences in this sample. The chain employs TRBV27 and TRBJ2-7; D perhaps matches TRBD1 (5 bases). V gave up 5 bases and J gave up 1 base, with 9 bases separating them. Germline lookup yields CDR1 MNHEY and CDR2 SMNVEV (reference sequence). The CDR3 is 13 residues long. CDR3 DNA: TGTGCCAGCAGTCTGACAGATTCCTACGAGCAGTACTTC. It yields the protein CASSLTDSYEQYF.

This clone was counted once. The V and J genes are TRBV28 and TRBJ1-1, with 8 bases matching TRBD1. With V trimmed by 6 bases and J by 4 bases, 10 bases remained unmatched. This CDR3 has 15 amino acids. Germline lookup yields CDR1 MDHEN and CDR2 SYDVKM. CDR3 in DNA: TGTGCCAGCAGCCGACAGGGGTGGCGAGGCACTGAAGCTTTCTTT. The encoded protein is CASSRQGWRGTEAFF.

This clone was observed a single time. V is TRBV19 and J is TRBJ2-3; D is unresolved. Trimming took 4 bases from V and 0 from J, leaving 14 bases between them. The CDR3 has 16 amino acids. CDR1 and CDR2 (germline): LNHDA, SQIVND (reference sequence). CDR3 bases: TGTGCCAGTAGTACCACAGACGTAACTAGCACAGATACGCAGTATTTT. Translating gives CASSTTDVTSTDTQYF.

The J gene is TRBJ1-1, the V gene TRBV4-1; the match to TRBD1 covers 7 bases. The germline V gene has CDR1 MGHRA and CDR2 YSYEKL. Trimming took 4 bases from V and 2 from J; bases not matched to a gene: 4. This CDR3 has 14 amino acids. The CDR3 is CASSRTGANTEAFF. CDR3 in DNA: TGCGCCAGCAGCCGAACAGGGGCTAACACTGAAGCTTTCTTT.

CDR3 bases: TGTGCCAGCAGTTACTCGTCAGGCCTACAAGAGACCCAGTACTTC. Amino acid sequence: CASSYSSGLQETQYF. The V call is TRBV6-5, the J call TRBJ2-5, with D unresolved. Per germline, CDR1 MNHEY and CDR2 SVGAGI. V lost 0 bases to trimming and J lost 2 bases, with 10 bases between them. This CDR3 has 15 amino acids.